Presented here are 21 T cell receptor beta chains from one specimen sequenced in a study of CD8+ T cells in alopecia areata. Treatment of the sample: oral pan-JAK inhibitor, 5-10 mg twice daily. RNA was isolated and reverse transcribed to cDNA, the sequencing template. TCRdb keeps only in-frame clones here, not all; method: immunoSEQ multiplex PCR. The sample holds more than 150,000 clones, about 51% seen once. The sample consisted of CD8+ T cells sorted from blood, taken at approximately week 52, from a patient treated with tofacitinib. Receptor source: a human donor with alopecia areata.

This CDR3 is CASSYRSSYEQYF. The CDR3 coding sequence is TGTGCCAGCAGTTACAGGAGCTCCTACGAGCAGTACTTC. The chain carries TRBV13 and TRBJ2-7, with D possibly matching TRBD1 (5 bases). Trimming pared 6 bases from V and 0 bases from J, leaving 9 bases between. CDR1 and CDR2 (germline): PRHDT, FYEKMQ (reference sequence). The CDR3 has 13 amino acids. Full variable domain (missing parts from reference TRBV13 and TRBJ2-7): AAGVIQSPRHLIKEKRETATLKCYPIPRHDTVYWYQQGPGQDPQFLISFYEKMQSDKGSIPDRFSAQQFSDYHSELNMSSLELGDSALYFCASSYRSSYEQYFGPGTRLTVT.

As for this clone: It differs at one base from a far larger clone, so likely a read error. The DNA for the CDR3 is TGTGCCAGCAGCTCGGGACAGCCCTACGAGCAGTACTTC. Translating gives CASSSGQPYEQYF. The chain is built from TRBV5-4 and TRBJ2-7; TRBD1 matches at 7 bases. CDR1 and CDR2 (germline): SGHNT, YYREEE (reference sequence). The ends lost 3 bases at V and 2 bases at J; junction bases unmatched: 2. The CDR3 has 13 residues.

The V call is TRBV7-6, the J call TRBJ1-5; D unresolved. V lost 5 bases to trimming and J lost 3 bases, with 11 bases between them. CDR1 and CDR2 from the germline V gene are SGHVS and FNYEAQ. This CDR3 spans 14 amino acids. CDR3 loop: CASSPFEHNQPQHF. The CDR3 DNA sequence: TGTGCCAGCAGCCCTTTTGAGCACAATCAGCCCCAGCATTTT.

This clone was seen more than once but under ten times. V gene TRBV7-2 combines with J gene TRBJ2-1; 7 bases map to TRBD2. The CDR3 consists of 15 residues. Per germline, CDR1 SGHTA and CDR2 FQGNSA. The V gene end was trimmed by 2 bases and the J gene end by 5 bases; junction bases not matched to a gene: 6. The CDR3 sequence is CASSLLADTNNEQFF. As DNA, the CDR3 is TGTGCCAGCAGCTTACTAGCGGATACTAACAATGAGCAGTTCTTC.

This sequence joins TRBV6-5 and TRBJ1-2; TRBD1 aligns across 9 bases. Germline loops: CDR1 MNHEY, CDR2 SVGAGI. Losses at the gene ends were 9 bases for V and 8 bases for J; bases not matched to a gene: 4. The CDR3 runs 11 residues. The CDR3 spells CARGTGLGYTF. The CDR3 region has the DNA TGTGCCAGAGGGACAGGGCTCGGCTACACCTTC.

This clone was seen more than once but under ten times. The sample holds other DNA sequences that translate to the same CDR3. This rearrangement joins TRBV6-5 to TRBJ2-7; 8 positions agree with TRBD1. The CDR3 sequence is 14 residues long. Germline V gene lookup returns CDR1 MNHEY and CDR2 SVGAGI. V lost 5 bases and J lost 1; bases outside the gene matches: 4. The CDR3: CASSRTGSSYEQYF. In DNA, the CDR3 is TGTGCCAGCAGTCGGACAGGGTCATCCTACGAGCAGTACTTC.

There are a few counts of this clone. The genes are TRBV9 and TRBJ1-2; D call uncertain. This CDR3 comprises 15 residues. With 0 bases removed from V and 4 bases from J, the gap between germline ends came to 13 bases. Germline V lookup: CDR1 SGDLS, CDR2 YYNGEE. The DNA of the CDR3 is TGTGCCAGCAGCGTAGCCCTCACGGGAGCCTATGGCTACACCTTC. Protein product: CASSVALTGAYGYTF.

The chain is built from TRBV5-6 and TRBJ2-7; 9 bases match TRBD2. V dropped 0 bases and J dropped 6; count of bases not matched to a gene: 10. The CDR3 is 16 residues long. Germline loops: CDR1 SGHDT, CDR2 YYEEEE. CDR3: CASSLGIEGLAAEQYF. The CDR3 bases are TGTGCCAGCAGCTTGGGTATAGAGGGACTAGCAGCCGAGCAGTACTTC.

This chain links TRBV19 with TRBJ1-1; no clear D gene. Trimming left V 5 bases short and J 0 bases short, with 10 bases between. The CDR3 sequence is 14 residues long. Germline V gene sequence: CDR1 LNHDA, CDR2 SQIVND (reference sequence). CDR3 loop: CASSPRVMNTEAFF. In DNA form, the CDR3 reads TGTGCCAGTAGTCCCCGGGTAATGAACACTGAAGCTTTCTTT.

The chain employs TRBV4-2 and TRBJ2-5; TRBD2 matches at 8 bases. J lost 5 bases, V lost 0 bases, and 8 bases had no gene match. Germline CDR1 LGHNA, CDR2 YNFKEQ. There are 16 residues in the CDR3. CDR3 in DNA: TGTGCCAGCAGCCAAGAAGCGGGGGATATCGGGGAGACCCAGTACTTC. Translating it yields CASSQEAGDIGETQYF.

The chain couples TRBV6-5 to TRBJ1-1, with D hard to call. This CDR3 has 13 residues. Germline lookup yields CDR1 MNHEY and CDR2 SVGAGI. V lost 7 bases to trimming and J lost 0 bases, with 9 bases between them. CDR3 in amino acids: CASTVGMNTEAFF. The DNA of the CDR3 is TGTGCCAGCACCGTAGGGATGAACACTGAAGCTTTCTTT.

The rearrangement links TRBV29-1 to TRBJ2-5, with 8 bases that match TRBD1. Germline assignment: CDR1 SQVTM and CDR2 ANQGSEA. The V segment lost 4 bases and the J segment 1 base; nucleotides outside the gene matches: 5. CDR3 length: 14 residues. The CDR3 region has the DNA TGCAGCGTTGGTAGGACAGGGTCCCAAGAGACCCAGTACTTC. Encoded protein: CSVGRTGSQETQYF.

In DNA, the CDR3 is TGTGCCAGCAGTTTAGAGGGACAGGGCTACGAGCAGTACTTC. This codes for CASSLEGQGYEQYF. The chain has TRBV27 and TRBJ2-7, with 9 bases lining up with TRBD1. This CDR3 has 14 amino acids. The trim removed 2 bases at V and 3 bases at J, leaving 2 bases unmatched. Germline loops: CDR1 MNHEY, CDR2 SMNVEV (reference sequence).

With regard to this clone: One end of the junction varies from germline; a read error may be responsible. The sample carries other DNA sequences with the same CDR3. V and J are TRBV14 and TRBJ1-1, with a possible D match to TRBD1 (5 bases). This CDR3 comprises 14 residues. Germline lookup yields CDR1 SGHDN and CDR2 FVKESK. CDR3 residues: CASTARESDTEAFF. The CDR3, as DNA: TGTGCCAGCACCGCAAGGGAATCGGACACCGAAGCTTTCTTT. Combining the CDR3 with reference TRBV14 and TRBJ1-1 gives the whole variable domain EAGVTQFPSHSVIEKGQTVTLRCDPISGHDNLYWYRRVMGKEIKFLLHFVKESKQDESGMPNNRFLAERTGGTYSTLKVQPAELEDSGVYFCASTARESDTEAFFGQGTRLTVV.

In DNA, the CDR3 is TGTGCCAGCAGCTTAGGAGAGAATTCACCCCTCCACTTT. As protein: CASSLGENSPLHF. J is TRBJ1-6 and V is TRBV7-8; no reliable D call. The CDR3 extends over 13 amino acids. V lost 1 base to trimming and J lost 7 bases, with 5 bases between them. Per the germline V gene, CDR1 is SGHVS and CDR2 is FQNEAQ. The entire variable domain, with the rest obtained from reference TRBV7-8 and TRBJ1-6, is as follows: GAGVSQSPRYKVAKRGQDVALRCDPISGHVSLFWYQQALGQGPEFLTYFQNEAQLDKSGLPSDRFFAERPEGSVSTLKIQRTQQEDSAVYLCASSLGENSPLHFGNGTRLTVT.

This clone was seen more than once but under ten times. The V and J genes are TRBV7-3 and TRBJ2-1; TRBD2 aligns across 7 bases. The CDR3 has 17 residues. V lost 4 bases to trimming and J lost 2 bases; unmatched junction nucleotides: 11. Germline lookup yields CDR1 SGHTA and CDR2 FQGTGA. CDR3 in DNA: TGTGCCAGCAGCTCGGGGTCCCTAGCGGACACCTACAATGAGCAGTTCTTC. Residues: CASSSGSLADTYNEQFF.

The genes are TRBV5-1 and TRBJ2-7; 10 positions match TRBD1. The CDR3 has 16 residues. Germline V gene data show CDR1 as SGHRS and CDR2 as YFSETQ. V shed 0 bases, J shed 4 bases, and the junction held 7 bases outside the gene matches. CDR3 nucleotide sequence: TGCGCCAGCAGCTTGGTCTCCGGACAGGGGGGGTACGAGCAGTACTTC. This translates into CASSLVSGQGGYEQYF.

This clone has a single count. The genes are TRBV29-1 and TRBJ1-1; 9 bases align to TRBD1. Germline V CDR1 and CDR2: SQVTM, ANQGSEA. The CDR3 contains 15 residues. J gave up 0 bases and V 4 bases, and 6 bases lay outside the gene matches. CDR3 loop: CSVAGDRAMNTEAFF. CDR3 bases: TGCAGCGTTGCCGGGGACAGGGCCATGAACACTGAAGCTTTCTTT.

The V call is TRBV30, the J call TRBJ1-1, with 7 positions matching TRBD1. J gave up 4 bases and V 1 base, and 6 bases lay outside the gene matches. CDR1 and CDR2 (germline): GTSNPN, SVGIG (reference sequence). The CDR3 is 14 residues long. CDR3: CAWSATGWATEAFF. DNA of the CDR3: TGTGCCTGGAGTGCGACAGGGTGGGCCACTGAAGCTTTCTTT.

V and J are TRBV23-1 and TRBJ2-5, with D unclear. TRBV23-1 is given ORF status, its function remaining uncertain. Trimming removed 0 bases at V and 1 base at J, with 15 bases between. The CDR3 contains 17 residues. As DNA, the CDR3 is TGCGCCAGCAGTCAATCGAGGCAGCGCCCTCCCCAAGAGACCCAGTACTTC. It codes for CASSQSRQRPPQETQYF.

This clone was counted only a few times. The V call is TRBV29-1, the J call TRBJ2-2; tentatively, D is TRBD1 (6 bases). Trimming took 7 bases from V and 5 from J, leaving 11 bases between them. Germline values: CDR1 SQVTM, CDR2 ANQGSEA. This CDR3 comprises 12 residues. CDR3 coding DNA: TGCAGCGCCCCGGGACAAACCGGGGAGCTGTTTTTT. Its translation: CSAPGQTGELFF.